Each of the 26 T cell receptor beta chains below was sequenced from the same sample in a study of cytomegalovirus exposure and HLA in healthy donors. A multiplex PCR was run with 60 Vbeta primers and 13 Jbeta primers. Produced via immunoSEQ multiplex PCR; TCRdb's table is partial and in-frame only. The sample gives over 90,000 clones, about four fifths of which show up once; more than 2.5% is in the top ten. Sequenced: PBMCs. The receptors come from a female donor in good health and CMV-seropositive.

The V gene is TRBV4-3, the J gene TRBJ2-5; D is ambiguous. This CDR3 comprises 13 residues. CDR1 and CDR2 (germline): LGHNA, YSLEER. V was clipped by 2 bases and J by 5 bases, with 9 bases between them. The CDR3 DNA sequence: TGCGCCAGCAGCCAAAGAACCAGGGAGACCCAGTACTTC. Its translation: CASSQRTRETQYF.

The chain carries TRBV6-5 and TRBJ2-3; TRBD1 agrees at 8 bases. Germline-derived CDR1 and CDR2 are MNHEY and SVGAGI. This CDR3 has 14 amino acids. The V and J ends lost 8 bases and 0 bases, in that order; junction bases with no gene match: 4. For the CDR3, the DNA is TGTGCCAGCGCTCGACAGGGGAGCACAGATACGCAGTATTTT. It encodes CASARQGSTDTQYF.

The chain carries TRBV7-2 and TRBJ2-1; D may be TRBD1 (6 bases). Germline CDR1 is SGHTA and CDR2 is FQGNSA. This CDR3 has 14 amino acids. Trimming removed 5 bases at V and 7 bases at J, with 15 bases between. In DNA, the CDR3 is TGTGCCAGCAGCGCAACTAGACAGGAAAATGAGCAGTTCTTC. Its translation is CASSATRQENEQFF.

This sequence joins TRBV28 and TRBJ2-2; 10 positions match TRBD1. Losses at the gene ends were 5 bases for V and 5 bases for J; bases not matched to a gene: 2. This CDR3 has 14 residues. The germline gives CDR1 MDHEN, CDR2 SYDVKM. The CDR3 is CASSGQGGTGELFF. CDR3 bases: TGTGCCAGCAGTGGACAGGGGGGGACCGGGGAGCTGTTTTTT.

V gene TRBV28 combines with J gene TRBJ2-1, with a weak D call TRBD2 (5 bases). The V and J ends lost 5 bases and 6 bases respectively, with 20 bases between them. CDR3 size: 16 residues. Germline V gives CDR1 MDHEN, CDR2 SYDVKM. The CDR3 nucleotides read TGTGCCAGCAGTGGGCCGGGATCGAGGTCCCTCAATGAGCAGTTCTTC. Amino acid sequence: CASSGPGSRSLNEQFF.

This clone is medium-sized (0.01 to 0.1%) within its sample. The genes are TRBV6-5 and TRBJ1-6; possibly TRBD1 for D (5 bases). This CDR3 is 15 amino acids long. The V and J ends lost 6 bases and 7 bases respectively, with 16 bases between them. CDR1 and CDR2 from the germline V gene are MNHEY and SVGAGI. The CDR3 DNA reads TGTGCCAGCAGATACGCCGACAGCGCGAATTCACCCCTCCACTTT. This encodes CASRYADSANSPLHF.

The V call is TRBV7-2, the J call TRBJ1-4, with D hard to call. Germline CDR1 is SGHTA and CDR2 is FQGNSA. The CDR3 has 15 amino acids. With 0 bases removed from V and 5 bases from J, the gap between germline ends came to 10 bases. The CDR3 spells CASSLAPGKNEKLFF. For the CDR3, the DNA is TGTGCCAGCAGCTTAGCGCCGGGGAAGAATGAAAAACTGTTTTTT.

The chain carries TRBV13 and TRBJ2-7; 12 bases fit TRBD2. The CDR3 totals 17 residues. After removal of 4 bases from V and 3 bases from J, the junction contained 10 bases not matched to a gene. The germline V gene has CDR1 PRHDT and CDR2 FYEKMQ (reference sequence). The CDR3 reads CASSSGLAGRLFYEQYF. As DNA, the CDR3 is TGTGCCAGCAGCTCCGGACTAGCGGGAAGGTTGTTCTACGAGCAGTACTTC.

This chain connects TRBV13 to TRBJ2-7, with D possibly being TRBD1 (6 bases). Germline-derived CDR1 and CDR2 are PRHDT and FYEKMQ (reference sequence). This CDR3 has 14 amino acids. The germline V and J ends were trimmed by 5 bases and 1 base, with 12 bases remaining between them. The CDR3 sequence: CASSRDRTSYEQYF. CDR3 coding DNA: TGTGCCAGCAGCCGCGACAGGACATCCTACGAGCAGTACTTC.

The V call is TRBV9, the J call TRBJ1-1, with no clear D. The V gene lost 4 bases and the J gene lost 1 base, with 14 bases spanning the gap. Germline V CDR1 and CDR2: SGDLS, YYNGEE. The CDR3 contains 15 residues. CDR3 sequence (DNA): TGTGCCAGCAGCCCCCACAGCAACCAGAACACTGAAGCTTTCTTT. Residues: CASSPHSNQNTEAFF. Full variable domain (missing parts from reference TRBV9 and TRBJ1-1): DSGVTQTPKHLITATGQRVTLRCSPRSGDLSVYWYQQSLDQGLQFLIQYYNGEERAKGNILERFSAQQFPDLHSELNLSSLELGDSALYFCASSPHSNQNTEAFFGQGTRLTVV.

This rearrangement joins TRBV29-1 to TRBJ1-2, with D possibly matching TRBD1 (5 bases). Trimming pared 4 bases from V and 6 bases from J, leaving 18 bases between. Per germline, CDR1 SQVTM and CDR2 ANQGSEA. This CDR3 has 14 amino acids. The CDR3 region is CSVVGGIRGNGYTF. The CDR3 bases are TGCAGCGTTGTGGGGGGGATACGGGGAAATGGCTACACCTTC.

The V gene is TRBV5-1, the J gene TRBJ2-5; 8 nucleotides match TRBD1. The CDR3 contains 14 residues. The V gene end was trimmed by 1 base and the J gene end by 1 base; junction bases not matched to a gene: 0. Germline assignment: CDR1 SGHRS and CDR2 YFSETQ. The CDR3 region is CASSLTGGQETQYF. DNA of the CDR3: TGCGCCAGCAGCTTGACAGGGGGCCAAGAGACCCAGTACTTC.

This sequence joins TRBV5-4 and TRBJ1-1, with D possibly matching TRBD1 (5 bases). V lost 3 bases, J lost 1 base, and 7 bases lay in between. The CDR3 totals 13 residues. Germline CDR1 reads SGHNT; CDR2 reads YYREEE (reference sequence). The CDR3 loop reads CASSWRGNTEAFF. The CDR3 DNA follows: TGTGCCAGCAGCTGGAGGGGGAACACTGAAGCTTTCTTT.

V gene TRBV5-4 combines with J gene TRBJ1-1; 7 bases map to TRBD1. V lost 4 bases to trimming and J lost 1 base; unmatched junction nucleotides: 10. CDR3 length: 16 amino acids. Germline CDR1 reads SGHNT; CDR2 reads YYREEE (reference sequence). The CDR3 loop is CASSPQLGGENTEAFF. The CDR3 DNA follows: TGTGCCAGCAGCCCACAATTAGGGGGCGAGAACACTGAAGCTTTCTTT. The variable domain in full, with the rest retrieved from reference TRBV5-4 and TRBJ1-1, is ETGVTQSPTHLIKTRGQQVTLRCSSQSGHNTVSWYQQALGQGPQFIFQYYREEENGRGNFPPRFSGLQFPNYSSELNVNALELDDSALYLCASSPQLGGENTEAFFGQGTRLTVV.

The chain joins TRBV7-2 to TRBJ2-3; D may be TRBD1 (5 bases). CDR1 is SGHTA, CDR2 FQGNSA, per germline. With 7 bases removed from V and 5 bases from J, the gap between germline ends came to 19 bases. CDR3 length equals 15 residues. The CDR3 coding sequence is TGTGCCAGCACCAAACGGGCAGGGCAGGGAGATACGCAGTATTTT. Its translation is CASTKRAGQGDTQYF.

This chain uses TRBV29-1 with TRBJ1-2; TRBD1 matches 7 bases. Losses at the gene ends were 6 bases for V and 2 bases for J; bases not matched to a gene: 6. Germline assignment: CDR1 SQVTM and CDR2 ANQGSEA. CDR3 length equals 13 residues. CDR3 nucleotide sequence: TGCAGCGTCGAGGAGGGGGCGAACTATGGCTACACCTTC. This codes for CSVEEGANYGYTF. Complete variable domain (other parts from reference TRBV29-1 and TRBJ1-2): SAVISQKPSRDICQRGTSLTIQCQVDSQVTMMFWYRQQPGQSLTLIATANQGSEATYESGFVIDKFPISRPNLTFSTLTVSNMSPEDSSIYLCSVEEGANYGYTFGSGTRLTVV.

DNA for the CDR3: TGTGCCAGTAGCCAGGGGACGGAGACCCAGTACTTC. Translated: CASSQGTETQYF. The chain has TRBV19 and TRBJ2-5; TRBD1 might be the D (6 bases). The V and J ends lost 6 bases and 5 bases respectively, with 10 bases between them. Germline loops: CDR1 LNHDA, CDR2 SQIVND (reference sequence). This CDR3 is built from 12 residues.

The V gene is TRBV6-1, the J gene TRBJ1-4; D is possibly TRBD1 (6 bases). CDR1 MNHNS and CDR2 SASEGT come from the germline V gene. Between the trimmed V and J ends, which lost 4 bases and 0 bases, there was a span of 9 bases. CDR3 length: 15 amino acids. DNA of the CDR3: TGTGCCAGCAGTGGGACAGATGCAACTAATGAAAAACTGTTTTTT. Encoded protein: CASSGTDATNEKLFF.

The V call is TRBV10-3, the J call TRBJ2-2; 7 bases fit TRBD1. The CDR3 is 16 residues long. V lost 4 bases and J lost 5; bases outside the gene matches: 10. Germline lookup yields CDR1 ENHRY and CDR2 SYGVKD. The chain's CDR3 is CAISGETGIGTGELFF. CDR3 coding DNA: TGTGCCATCAGTGGAGAGACAGGGATAGGGACCGGGGAGCTGTTTTTT.

This clone was counted between two and nine times. The rearrangement uses TRBV28 and TRBJ1-1, with D possibly TRBD1 on 6 matching bases. This CDR3 is 16 amino acids long. Germline loops: CDR1 MDHEN, CDR2 SYDVKM. V was cut by 6 bases and J by 0 bases, with 17 bases left in between. CDR3 residues: CASRLFKGGLNTEAFF. The CDR3 DNA sequence: TGTGCCAGCAGACTTTTCAAAGGGGGTTTGAACACTGAAGCTTTCTTT.

The rearrangement links TRBV2 to TRBJ2-5; TRBD1 matches at 8 bases. Germline lookup yields CDR1 SNHLY and CDR2 FYNNEI. J lost 4 bases, V lost 5 bases, and 9 bases had no gene match. CDR3 size: 15 residues. The CDR3 region is CASSSSSGGRETQYF. The CDR3 DNA is TGTGCCAGCAGTTCTTCTTCAGGGGGCAGAGAGACCCAGTACTTC. The complete variable domain, with remaining parts taken from reference TRBV2 and TRBJ2-5, reads EPEVTQTPSHQVTQMGQEVILRCVPISNHLYFYWYRQILGQKVEFLVSFYNNEISEKSEIFDDQFSVERPDGSNFTLKIRSTKLEDSAMYFCASSSSSGGRETQYFGPGTRLLVL.

The rearrangement uses TRBV9 and TRBJ2-7, with 7 positions matching TRBD2. CDR1 and CDR2 (germline): SGDLS, YYNGEE. The ends lost 3 bases at V and 2 bases at J; junction bases unmatched: 5. CDR3 size: 14 residues. The CDR3 DNA sequence: TGTGCCAGCAGCGAAAGCGGGATTACCTACGAGCAGTACTTC. Translation gives CASSESGITYEQYF.

The rearrangement uses TRBV10-3 and TRBJ1-1; 7 bases are shared with TRBD1. The J segment lost 5 bases and the V segment lost 4 bases, leaving 4 bases of the junction unmatched. This CDR3 has 13 residues. Germline lookup yields CDR1 ENHRY and CDR2 SYGVKD. Here the CDR3 DNA reads TGTGCCATCAGTGTGACAGGGCGGACTGAAGCTTTCTTT. Amino acid sequence: CAISVTGRTEAFF.

The rearrangement uses TRBV4-3 and TRBJ2-4; 16 positions agree with TRBD2. The CDR3 consists of 17 residues. Germline V lookup: CDR1 LGHNA, CDR2 YSLEER. V lost 4 bases and J lost 5; bases outside the gene matches: 5. The CDR3 nucleotides are TGCGCCAGCAGCCCGGGACTAGCGGGGGGGTCCGAAAACATTCAGTACTTC. It is translated as CASSPGLAGGSENIQYF.

V and J are TRBV28 and TRBJ1-2, with 8 bases fitting TRBD1. Germline loops: CDR1 MDHEN, CDR2 SYDVKM. This CDR3 comprises 14 residues. The V gene end was trimmed by 5 bases and the J gene end by 6 bases; junction bases not matched to a gene: 8. The CDR3 DNA follows: TGTGCCAGCAGTCCAACAGGGGGTGGAAATGGCTACACCTTC. Translation: CASSPTGGGNGYTF.

This sequence joins TRBV2 and TRBJ2-3, with TRBD2 matching over 9 bases. V shed 2 bases, J shed 4 bases, and the junction held 7 bases outside the gene matches. The V gene's germline CDR1 is SNHLY and CDR2 FYNNEI. This CDR3 is built from 16 residues. The CDR3 sequence is CASSESMAGGPDTQYF. CDR3 nucleotide sequence: TGTGCCAGCAGTGAATCTATGGCGGGGGGGCCAGATACGCAGTATTTT.